The rows below give T cell receptor beta chains drawn from one sample of a study of T cell responses to AZD1222 COVID-19 vaccine. Sequencing was performed with immunoSEQ multiplex PCR; in TCRdb, only in-frame clones are kept and a portion is missing. The sample carries hundreds of thousands of clones, 94% recorded once. The sequencing used peripheral blood, collected 28 days after the second AZD1222 dose. The receptor set was obtained from an adult who received the AZD1222 COVID-19 vaccine. The CDR3 runs from the conserved cysteine through the conserved F or W. The D gene is left open where the match is weak. A clone size is listed for some rows: how often the clone was seen (once, few, many), or a class if it is expanded.

j_call | d_call | clone_size | v_call | cdr3_nt | cdr3_aa
TRBJ1-5 | - | - | TRBV7-9 | TGTGCCAGCAGCTTAGGCCGTCCCCCCTTTAGCAATCAGCCCCAGCATTTT | CASSLGRPPFSNQPQHF
TRBJ1-1 | - | - | TRBV3-1/TRBV3-2 | TGTGCCAGCAGATTAACGAGCGGCGGGAACACTGAAGCTTTCTTT | CASRLTSGGNTEAFF
TRBJ1-5 | - | - | TRBV3-1/TRBV3-2 | TGTGCCAGCAGCCAAGATCTGGGAAGCAATCAGCCCCAGCATTTT | CASSQDLGSNQPQHF
TRBJ2-7 | TRBD2 | - | TRBV2 | TGTGCCAGCAGTCCTGGACTAGCGGGAACGCACGAGCAGTACTTC | CASSPGLAGTHEQYF
TRBJ2-1 | - | once | TRBV5-1 | TGCGCCAGCAGCTTAGGGCCCACGGCCCTATACAATGAGCAGTTCTTC | CASSLGPTALYNEQFF
TRBJ1-2 | - | - | TRBV29-1 | TGCAGCGTGGAGGGGCTAGGGAACTATGGCTACACCTTC | CSVEGLGNYGYTF
TRBJ1-1 | TRBD1 | - | TRBV10-3 | TGTGCCATCAGTTGGGACAGGGGCACTGAAGCTTTCTTT | CAISWDRGTEAFF
TRBJ1-1 | - | - | TRBV6-6 | TGTGCCAGCAGTACGGCCCCAGGGGAGAACACTGAAGCTTTCTTT | CASSTAPGENTEAFF
TRBJ2-7 | TRBD2 | - | TRBV6-2/TRBV6-3 | TGTGCCAGCAGTTACGATTCTAGCGGGGCCTACGAGCAGTACTTC | CASSYDSSGAYEQYF
TRBJ2-7 | - | - | TRBV7-8 | TGTGCCAGCAGCTTCCGGGTGGGGGAGCAGTACTTC | CASSFRVGEQYF
TRBJ2-7 | - | - | TRBV3-1/TRBV3-2 | TGTGCCAGCAGCCATACCGGGACCTCAAGCTCCTACGAGCAGTACTTC | CASSHTGTSSSYEQYF
TRBJ2-5 | TRBD2 | - | TRBV5-1 | TGCGCCAGCACCCAGACCGGGGGGCAAGAGACCCAGTACTTC | CASTQTGGQETQYF
TRBJ1-5 | - | - | TRBV9 | TGTGCCAGCAGCGTAGACGTCGGGGTCGGACAGCCCCAGCATTTT | CASSVDVGVGQPQHF
TRBJ1-1 | - | - | TRBV19 | TGTGCCAGTAGTATTTTAGGGACAGAAGCTTTCTTT | CASSILGTEAFF
TRBJ2-7 | TRBD2 | - | TRBV20-1 | TGCAGTGCTAGTAAGCGGGAGACTTACGAGCAGTACTTC | CSASKRETYEQYF
TRBJ2-7 | - | - | TRBV5-1 | TGCGCCAGCAGCTTGGACCCCCTCTACGAGCAGTACTTC | CASSLDPLYEQYF
TRBJ1-4 | - | - | TRBV6-5 | TGTGCCAGCACAAATGGGGGGGCAACTAATGAAAAACTGTTTTTT | CASTNGGATNEKLFF
TRBJ2-7 | TRBD1 | - | TRBV6-5 | TGTGCCAGCAGTTACCGGGACAGCTACGAGCAGTACTTC | CASSYRDSYEQYF
TRBJ2-3 | - | - | TRBV3-1/TRBV3-2 | TGTGCCAGCAAGGGGGGTGGGGATACGCAGTATTTT | CASKGGGDTQYF
TRBJ2-7 | - | - | TRBV5-1 | TGCGCCAGCAGCTCCCAGGGTCCATCCTACGAGCAGTACTTC | CASSSQGPSYEQYF
TRBJ1-5 | - | - | TRBV28 | TGTGCCAGCAGTGGCCGGGGGAGCAATCAGCCCCAGCATTTT | CASSGRGSNQPQHF
TRBJ2-5 | - | - | TRBV20-1 | TGCAGTGCTAGTAATAAAGGTTCGGCAGAGACCCAGTACTTC | CSASNKGSAETQYF
TRBJ1-1 | - | - | TRBV24-1 | TGTGCCACCAGTGATTCCCTCGGGGTAGAAGCTTTCTTT | CATSDSLGVEAFF
TRBJ2-1 | TRBD2 | - | TRBV3-1/TRBV3-2 | TGTGCCAGCAGCCGAATAAGTGGAGGACTAGCTGTCAACAATGAGCAGTTCTTC | CASSRISGGLAVNNEQFF
TRBJ1-4 | TRBD1 | - | TRBV7-9 | TGTGCCAGCAGCATCGGACAGGGTCGGGAAAAACTGTTTTTT | CASSIGQGREKLFF
TRBJ2-7 | - | - | TRBV28 | TGTGCCAGCAGCACAGGCTACGAGCAGTACTTC | CASSTGYEQYF
TRBJ1-1 | TRBD1 | - | TRBV6-5 | TGTGCCAGCAGTTTCTGGACAGGGGGCCTGGGGACTGAAGCTTTCTTT | CASSFWTGGLGTEAFF
TRBJ2-1 | - | few | TRBV27 | TGTGCCAGCAGTTTACTTTGGACCTTAGGGGATGAGCAGTTCTTC | CASSLLWTLGDEQFF
TRBJ2-1 | TRBD1 | - | TRBV2 | TGTGCCAGCAGTGAAGACAGGGGCGCCTACAATGAGCAGTTCTTC | CASSEDRGAYNEQFF
TRBJ2-1 | - | - | TRBV9 | TGTGCCAGCAGCGTAGGGGGAGACAGTTACAATGAGCAGTTCTTC | CASSVGGDSYNEQFF
TRBJ1-5 | - | - | TRBV19 | TGTGCCAGTAGTATTCTTCCAATATTTTCCAATCAGCCCCAGCATTTT | CASSILPIFSNQPQHF
TRBJ2-2 | - | - | TRBV6-5 | TGTGCCAGCAGTTCGGCCAGTAATACCGGGGAGCTGTTTTTT | CASSSASNTGELFF
TRBJ1-3 | - | - | TRBV18 | TGTGCCAGCTCACCACCGGGGCTGAGAATCTCTGGAAACACCATATATTTT | CASSPPGLRISGNTIYF
TRBJ1-2 | - | - | TRBV29-1 | TGCAGCGTTGTTCCCGGACGGCTGCCCTATGGCTACACCTTC | CSVVPGRLPYGYTF
TRBJ2-1 | - | - | TRBV7-8 | TGTGCCAGCAGCTTAGAGGAGAATAACAATGAGCAGTTCTTC | CASSLEENNNEQFF
TRBJ2-7 | - | - | TRBV24-1 | TGTGCCACCAGTGATCCGGGAGCAGTATACGAGCAGTACTTC | CATSDPGAVYEQYF
TRBJ2-7 | - | - | TRBV5-1 | TGCGCCAGCAGCTTGGAAGGGACCTACGAGCAGTACTTC | CASSLEGTYEQYF
TRBJ1-2 | - | - | TRBV28 | TGTGCCAGCAGTTTAAGGGGCTCCTATGGCTACACCTTC | CASSLRGSYGYTF
TRBJ1-6 | - | once | TRBV7-9 | TGTGCCAGCAGCCCTCTCGAGGGGTCACCCCTCCACTTT | CASSPLEGSPLHF
TRBJ1-6 | - | - | TRBV2 | TGTGCCAGCAGTGGACAGCAGAATTCACCCCTCCACTTT | CASSGQQNSPLHF
TRBJ2-5 | - | - | TRBV19 | TGTGCCAGTACCCCGGGACTCCACCAAGAGACCCAGTACTTC | CASTPGLHQETQYF
TRBJ2-7 | - | - | TRBV4-2 | TGTGCCAGCAGCCAAGATCAGCAGGACGAGCAGTACTTC | CASSQDQQDEQYF
TRBJ2-1 | - | - | TRBV16 | TGTGCCAGCAGCCAATACGACTCCATTTACAATGAGCAGTTCTTC | CASSQYDSIYNEQFF
TRBJ1-1 | - | - | TRBV5-1 | TGCGCCAGCAGCTACCGCGGGGAGAACACTGAAGCTTTCTTT | CASSYRGENTEAFF
TRBJ2-3 | - | - | TRBV7-9 | TGTGCCAGCGGGTGGGTAGGGATCGGTACGCAGTATTTT | CASGWVGIGTQYF
TRBJ1-1 | - | - | TRBV27 | TGTGCCAGCAGCCCCGGCACAGGGAACACTGAAGCTTTCTTT | CASSPGTGNTEAFF
TRBJ2-2 | TRBD1 | - | TRBV7-2 | TGTGCCAGCAGCCAACAGGGGGCCTATGGGGAGCTGTTTTTT | CASSQQGAYGELFF
TRBJ1-2 | TRBD1 | - | TRBV11-2 | TGTGCCAGCAGTTCCCTTCAGGGGGCCTTAGCCTATGGCTACACCTTC | CASSSLQGALAYGYTF
TRBJ1-5 | - | - | TRBV3-1/TRBV3-2 | TGTGCCAGCAGCCAAGATCCAGTTTATAGTCTCCAGCCCCAGCATTTT | CASSQDPVYSLQPQHF
TRBJ1-2 | - | - | TRBV9 | TGTGCCAGCAAGGGGAGCGGCTACACCTTC | CASKGSGYTF
TRBJ2-7 | TRBD2 | - | TRBV27 | TGTGCCAGCAGTTCCACTAGCGGGAGTAATCAGCAGTACTTC | CASSSTSGSNQQYF
TRBJ2-5 | - | - | TRBV5-5 | TGTGCCAGCAGCCCTATACAGAGGGGGGAGACCCAGTACTTC | CASSPIQRGETQYF
TRBJ1-1 | - | - | TRBV10-2 | TGCGCCAGCAGTGACGAGACATCCTCGAACACTGAAGCTTTCTTT | CASSDETSSNTEAFF